The sequence of this T cell receptor (beta chain) was determined in a study of response to subunit inactivated influenza vaccine. TCRdb redid the calling of the RT-PCR reads with MiXCR, one entry per CDR3 protein. The sample records 430,000 or so distinct CDR3 sequences, 9.5% to 13% being singletons. The V gene lost 2 bases and the J gene lost 2 bases, with 9 bases spanning the gap. This CDR3 region has 14 residues. The germline CDR1 and CDR2 sequences are MNHEY and SVGEGT. The receptor was isolated from a man aged 45-65 years who received an inactivated influenza vaccine. The sequenced sample was PBMCs from blood, obtained 40 to 50 days after vaccination. This chain links TRBV6-2 or TRBV6-3 with TRBJ1-1; D uncertain. The CDR3 DNA reads TGTGCCAGCAGTTACGGGCACATTAACACTGAAGCTTTCTTT. Its translation: CASSYGHINTEAFF.